This is a list of T cell receptor beta chains from one sample in a study of spatial heterogeneity in lung cancer. In TCRdb, the 5' RACE reads were re-called with MiXCR into one record per CDR3 protein. Among over 9,000 distinct CDR3 sequences listed, approximately 11% were seen once. This specimen was lung tumor tissue, taken at surgery. The receptors come from a male donor with early-stage non-small cell lung cancer. CDR3s include the opening cysteine and the closing phenylalanine or tryptophan. The order of the fields is J gene, V gene, D gene, clone size, CDR3 DNA, CDR3 protein. A D gene is named only where the DNA matches it firmly. Clone size appears in some rows only: once, few, many, or a class for an expanded clone.

j_call: TRBJ2-7
v_call: TRBV4-2
d_call: TRBD1
clone_size: .
cdr3_nt: TGTGCCAGCGCTCCCGGGACAGGGGGAATTGGCCTCTACGAGCAGTACTTC
cdr3_aa: CASAPGTGGIGLYEQYF

j_call: TRBJ2-7
v_call: TRBV28
d_call: TRBD2
clone_size: .
cdr3_nt: TGTGCCAGCACCATGGGGACTAGCGGATTTCTTTACGAGCAGTACTTC
cdr3_aa: CASTMGTSGFLYEQYF

j_call: TRBJ2-5
v_call: TRBV7-7
d_call: .
clone_size: few
cdr3_nt: TGTGCCAGCAGCCAACTACAGGGACCCCAAGAGACCCAGTACTTC
cdr3_aa: CASSQLQGPQETQYF

j_call: TRBJ2-7
v_call: TRBV29-1
d_call: TRBD1
clone_size: many
cdr3_nt: TGCAGCGTCCAGACAGGGCCTCTTATGGAGCAGTACTTC
cdr3_aa: CSVQTGPLMEQYF

j_call: TRBJ2-2
v_call: TRBV5-1
d_call: .
clone_size: medium-sized
cdr3_nt: TGCGCCAGCAGCTTGGCTCCAGCTCGGGAAGAGACCGGGGAGCTGTTTTTT
cdr3_aa: CASSLAPAREETGELFF

j_call: TRBJ1-3
v_call: TRBV9
d_call: .
clone_size: few
cdr3_nt: TGTGCCAGCAGTCCCAATGGGGGCTCTGGAAACACCATATATTTT
cdr3_aa: CASSPNGGSGNTIYF

j_call: TRBJ1-1
v_call: TRBV5-6
d_call: TRBD1
clone_size: few
cdr3_nt: TGTGCCAGCAGCTTTACAGGGGGAATGAACACTGAAGCTTTCTTT
cdr3_aa: CASSFTGGMNTEAFF

j_call: TRBJ1-5
v_call: TRBV7-2
d_call: .
clone_size: medium-sized
cdr3_nt: TGTGCCAGCAGTTTCCCTACGGGAGGCAATCAGCCCCAGCATTTT
cdr3_aa: CASSFPTGGNQPQHF

j_call: TRBJ2-7
v_call: TRBV20-1
d_call: .
clone_size: few
cdr3_nt: TGCAGTGCTAGAGATCCCGGACAGCCCTACGAGCAGTACTTC
cdr3_aa: CSARDPGQPYEQYF

j_call: TRBJ2-3
v_call: TRBV7-8
d_call: TRBD2
clone_size: many
cdr3_nt: TGTGCCAGCAGCGCCCTAGCGGGGGAGGGCACAGATACGCAGTATTTT
cdr3_aa: CASSALAGEGTDTQYF

j_call: TRBJ2-2
v_call: TRBV5-1
d_call: TRBD1
clone_size: many
cdr3_nt: TGCGCCAGCAGCACGACAGGGGCGAACACCGGGGAGCTGTTTTTT
cdr3_aa: CASSTTGANTGELFF

j_call: TRBJ2-7
v_call: TRBV19
d_call: .
clone_size: large
cdr3_nt: TGTGCCAGTAGTATCCGGATGACCTACGAGCAGTACTTC
cdr3_aa: CASSIRMTYEQYF

j_call: TRBJ2-7
v_call: TRBV7-8
d_call: TRBD1
clone_size: many
cdr3_nt: TGTGCCAGCAGCGTGGGACAGGCCTACGAGCAGTACTTC
cdr3_aa: CASSVGQAYEQYF

j_call: TRBJ1-3
v_call: TRBV4-1
d_call: TRBD1
clone_size: many
cdr3_nt: TGCGCCAGCAGCCACCAGGGGGAAGACACCATATATTTT
cdr3_aa: CASSHQGEDTIYF

j_call: TRBJ2-5
v_call: TRBV20-1
d_call: TRBD1
clone_size: .
cdr3_nt: TGCAGTGCTAAGACAGGGGGGCAAGAGACCCAGTACTTC
cdr3_aa: CSAKTGGQETQYF

j_call: TRBJ2-3
v_call: TRBV10-3
d_call: TRBD2
clone_size: .
cdr3_nt: TGTGCCATCAGAGCGGGGGGCGTAACAGATACGCAGTATTTT
cdr3_aa: CAIRAGGVTDTQYF

j_call: TRBJ2-3
v_call: TRBV7-9
d_call: .
clone_size: many
cdr3_nt: TGTGCCAGCAGCCTATACACAGATACGCAGTATTTT
cdr3_aa: CASSLYTDTQYF

j_call: TRBJ1-5
v_call: TRBV6-2/TRBV6-3
d_call: TRBD1
clone_size: few
cdr3_nt: TGTGCCAGCACGACCTTGGGGACAGGGAAGAAGCCCCAGCATTTT
cdr3_aa: CASTTLGTGKKPQHF

j_call: TRBJ2-7
v_call: TRBV29-1
d_call: .
clone_size: few
cdr3_nt: TGCAGCGTTGAAGATACCACGGGCTCCGAAGGGTACGAGCAGTACTTC
cdr3_aa: CSVEDTTGSEGYEQYF

j_call: TRBJ1-2
v_call: TRBV7-8
d_call: .
clone_size: many
cdr3_nt: TGTGCCAGCAGCCAAGGACAGAACTATGGCTACACCTTC
cdr3_aa: CASSQGQNYGYTF

j_call: TRBJ2-3
v_call: TRBV28
d_call: TRBD2
clone_size: medium-sized
cdr3_nt: TGTGCCAGCAGATTATCCCCGGGGACTAGCGGGGGTCAAGATACGCAGTATTTT
cdr3_aa: CASRLSPGTSGGQDTQYF

j_call: TRBJ2-3
v_call: TRBV5-1
d_call: .
clone_size: medium-sized
cdr3_nt: TGCGCCAGCAGCTTGGAGGTAGCTCCAGATACGCAGTATTTT
cdr3_aa: CASSLEVAPDTQYF

j_call: TRBJ1-5
v_call: TRBV28
d_call: .
clone_size: many
cdr3_nt: TGTGCCAGCAGTTTCGGTTATAGCAATCAGCCCCAGCATTTT
cdr3_aa: CASSFGYSNQPQHF

j_call: TRBJ1-6
v_call: TRBV28
d_call: .
clone_size: few
cdr3_nt: TGTGCCAGCAGTTTAGAAGGGATCAATTCACCCCTCCACTTT
cdr3_aa: CASSLEGINSPLHF

j_call: TRBJ1-1
v_call: TRBV7-8
d_call: .
clone_size: medium-sized
cdr3_nt: TGTGCCAGCAGCTTAACCAACACTGAAGCTTTCTTT
cdr3_aa: CASSLTNTEAFF

j_call: TRBJ2-7
v_call: TRBV7-9
d_call: .
clone_size: many
cdr3_nt: TGTGCCAGCAGCTTACGCGACAGCACCTACGAGCAGTACTTC
cdr3_aa: CASSLRDSTYEQYF

j_call: TRBJ2-6
v_call: TRBV20-1
d_call: .
clone_size: few
cdr3_nt: TGCAGTGCTCAGAATTCTGGGGCCAACGTCCTGACTTTC
cdr3_aa: CSAQNSGANVLTF

j_call: TRBJ2-5
v_call: TRBV27
d_call: .
clone_size: many
cdr3_nt: TGTGCCAGCAATAGGTTAGGCCAAGAGACCCAGTACTTC
cdr3_aa: CASNRLGQETQYF

j_call: TRBJ1-1
v_call: TRBV5-1
d_call: .
clone_size: .
cdr3_nt: TGCGCCAGCAGCTTGGAGTGGATGAACACTGAAGCTTTCTTT
cdr3_aa: CASSLEWMNTEAFF

j_call: TRBJ2-1
v_call: TRBV6-1
d_call: .
clone_size: few
cdr3_nt: TGTGCCAGCAGTGCAGACCAAGCCGCGCGCGAGCAGTTCTTC
cdr3_aa: CASSADQAAREQFF

j_call: TRBJ2-3
v_call: TRBV11-2
d_call: .
clone_size: few
cdr3_nt: TGTGCCAGCAGCTTAGATGCCAGGTTCCTCATGGATACGCAGTATTTT
cdr3_aa: CASSLDARFLMDTQYF

j_call: TRBJ2-1
v_call: TRBV5-8
d_call: TRBD2
clone_size: many
cdr3_nt: TGTGCCAGCAGCCCCGGCAGGCGGGGGAGTTCTTACAATGAGCAGTTCTTC
cdr3_aa: CASSPGRRGSSYNEQFF

j_call: TRBJ2-2
v_call: TRBV2
d_call: TRBD1
clone_size: .
cdr3_nt: TGTGCCAGCAGACAGACAGGGGGCGGCACCGGGGAGCTGTTTTTT
cdr3_aa: CASRQTGGGTGELFF

j_call: TRBJ1-1
v_call: TRBV6-2/TRBV6-3
d_call: .
clone_size: .
cdr3_nt: TGTGCCAGCAGTTATTCCCTCGGTGAAGCTTTCTTT
cdr3_aa: CASSYSLGEAFF

j_call: TRBJ1-6
v_call: TRBV7-2
d_call: TRBD1
clone_size: few
cdr3_nt: TGTGCCAGCAGCTTCGGGACAGGGAATAATTCACCCCTCCACTTT
cdr3_aa: CASSFGTGNNSPLHF

j_call: TRBJ1-2
v_call: TRBV2
d_call: .
clone_size: few
cdr3_nt: TGTGCCAGCACTGTGGACAGCTATGGCTACACCTTC
cdr3_aa: CASTVDSYGYTF

j_call: TRBJ1-6
v_call: TRBV12-3/TRBV12-4
d_call: TRBD1
clone_size: few
cdr3_nt: TGTGCCAGCAGTGTGGCTTTAACAGGGGACTCACCCCTCCACTTT
cdr3_aa: CASSVALTGDSPLHF

j_call: TRBJ2-3
v_call: TRBV29-1
d_call: .
clone_size: .
cdr3_nt: TGCAGCGTTGGGGGAAGGGGTAGCACAGATACGCAGTATTTT
cdr3_aa: CSVGGRGSTDTQYF

j_call: TRBJ2-7
v_call: TRBV7-2
d_call: .
clone_size: many
cdr3_nt: TGTGCCAGCAGCTTCGTGGCGGGGGCCCCAAACTACTACGAGCAGTACTTC
cdr3_aa: CASSFVAGAPNYYEQYF

j_call: TRBJ1-5
v_call: TRBV6-1
d_call: .
clone_size: .
cdr3_nt: TGTGCCAGCAGTGGGACAGCGATTCGCAATCAGCCCCAGCATTTT
cdr3_aa: CASSGTAIRNQPQHF

j_call: TRBJ1-4
v_call: TRBV12-3/TRBV12-4
d_call: .
clone_size: many
cdr3_nt: TGTGCCAGCCCTTCCCTGCGGATTGCAACTAATGAAAAACTGTTTTTT
cdr3_aa: CASPSLRIATNEKLFF

j_call: TRBJ1-5
v_call: TRBV6-1
d_call: TRBD1
clone_size: .
cdr3_nt: TGTGCCAGCAGCCACAGGGGTTATAGCAATCAGCCCCAGCATTTT
cdr3_aa: CASSHRGYSNQPQHF

j_call: TRBJ1-5
v_call: TRBV5-1
d_call: TRBD1
clone_size: few
cdr3_nt: TGCGCCAGCAGCCGGGACGGGACAGGCTACAATCAGCCCCAGCATTTT
cdr3_aa: CASSRDGTGYNQPQHF

j_call: TRBJ1-5
v_call: TRBV19
d_call: .
clone_size: few
cdr3_nt: TGTGCCAGTAGTCGCGGGTGGACACTTAGCAATCAGCCCCAGCATTTT
cdr3_aa: CASSRGWTLSNQPQHF

j_call: TRBJ1-5
v_call: TRBV7-2
d_call: .
clone_size: many
cdr3_nt: TGTGCCAGCAGCTCGCGATATCAGCCCCAGCATTTT
cdr3_aa: CASSSRYQPQHF

j_call: TRBJ2-7
v_call: TRBV29-1
d_call: .
clone_size: .
cdr3_nt: TGCAGCGTTGGAGGCCGGGACATCACCTACGAGCAGTACTTC
cdr3_aa: CSVGGRDITYEQYF

j_call: TRBJ1-6
v_call: TRBV10-2
d_call: .
clone_size: many
cdr3_nt: TGCGCCAGCAGTGAGCATATGAATTCACCCCTCCACTTT
cdr3_aa: CASSEHMNSPLHF

j_call: TRBJ1-5
v_call: TRBV2
d_call: TRBD1
clone_size: .
cdr3_nt: TGTGCCAGCAGCAATACCGGGACAGGTATCAATCAGCCCCAGCATTTT
cdr3_aa: CASSNTGTGINQPQHF

j_call: TRBJ1-4
v_call: TRBV24-1
d_call: .
clone_size: .
cdr3_nt: TGTGCCACCAGTGGTTCGGACAGCAGTGGGGAAAAACTGTTTTTT
cdr3_aa: CATSGSDSSGEKLFF

j_call: TRBJ1-1
v_call: TRBV28
d_call: .
clone_size: few
cdr3_nt: TGTGCCAGCAGTTTACCGGACACTGAAGCTTTCTTT
cdr3_aa: CASSLPDTEAFF

j_call: TRBJ2-7
v_call: TRBV5-1
d_call: .
clone_size: few
cdr3_nt: TGCGCCAGCACAGACAGTTTCTACGAGCAGTACTTC
cdr3_aa: CASTDSFYEQYF

j_call: TRBJ2-3
v_call: TRBV5-4
d_call: .
clone_size: medium-sized
cdr3_nt: TGTGCCAGCAGCTTGGACCGATCAACCACAGATGGGCAGTATTTT
cdr3_aa: CASSLDRSTTDGQYF

j_call: TRBJ1-3
v_call: TRBV7-2
d_call: .
clone_size: many
cdr3_nt: TGTGCCAGCAGTCAGGTTACTGGAAACACCATATATTTT
cdr3_aa: CASSQVTGNTIYF

j_call: TRBJ2-1
v_call: TRBV7-6
d_call: TRBD2
clone_size: .
cdr3_nt: TGTGCCAGCAGCCTGATGAGTCTTGCGGGGGGGTCCTACAATGAGCAGTTCTTC
cdr3_aa: CASSLMSLAGGSYNEQFF